This TCR beta chain was recorded in a study of T cell responses to AZD1222 COVID-19 vaccine. Study-level results: Compared with day 0, the breadth and depth of the Spike-specific TCR repertoire rose significantly after two doses of AZD1222. Just five or six AZD1222 recipients were seropositive at baseline. Sampling that yielded the repertoires occurred only after the peak T cell response. Distributed over spike, vaccine-associated CD4 TCRs predominated at 160-218 and 743-854.

The CDR3 is 12 amino acids. Deletions cut 0 bases from V and 6 bases from J, with 6 bases between. Germline V gene sequence: CDR1 SGHRS, CDR2 YFSETQ. A note on this clone: Its antigen is currently unknown.

Libraries were prepared by immunoSEQ multiplex PCR; TCRdb keeps only in-frame clonotypes and omits some of them. The sample has more than 85,000 clones; around 93% are singletons. The TCR was taken from an adult who received the AZD1222 COVID-19 vaccine. The rearrangement links TRBV5-1 to TRBJ1-1, with D unresolved. This specimen consisted of peripheral blood, obtained 28 days after the second AZD1222 dose. The CDR3 bases are TGCGCCAGCAGCTTGGACAAAGCTGAAGCTTTCTTT. Translated: CASSLDKAEAFF.